This is a list of T cell receptor beta chains from one sample in a study of shared clonotypes between healthy human individuals. Data came from immunoSEQ multiplex PCR; TCRdb stores just in-frame clones and leaves some out. The sample holds about 2,500,000 clones, 85% to 95% seen once. Sequencing was carried out using naive CD4+ T cells sorted from blood. All receptors come from a man aged 18 to 29 in good health. CDR3s include the opening cysteine and the closing phenylalanine or tryptophan. The order of the fields is J gene, D gene, clone size, V gene, CDR3 protein, CDR3 DNA. A D gene is named only where the DNA matches it firmly. Only some rows state a clone size, as once, few, many or a class for expanded clones.

J gene: TRBJ2-7; D gene: NA; clone size: NA; V gene: TRBV2; CDR3 protein: CASSYLSYEQYF; CDR3 DNA: TGTGCCAGCAGTTACCTTTCATACGAGCAGTACTTC
J gene: TRBJ1-1; D gene: NA; clone size: few; V gene: TRBV9; CDR3 protein: CASSVVQGEAFF; CDR3 DNA: TGTGCCAGCAGCGTAGTTCAGGGGGAAGCTTTCTTT
J gene: TRBJ1-2; D gene: TRBD1; clone size: once; V gene: TRBV6-1; CDR3 protein: CASITGGRDYGYTF; CDR3 DNA: TGTGCCAGCATTACAGGGGGCAGAGACTATGGCTACACCTTC
J gene: TRBJ2-7; D gene: TRBD2; clone size: few; V gene: TRBV5-4; CDR3 protein: CASSLELASYEQYF; CDR3 DNA: TGTGCCAGCAGCTTGGAACTAGCGTCCTACGAGCAGTACTTC
J gene: TRBJ1-4; D gene: NA; clone size: NA; V gene: TRBV6-1; CDR3 protein: CASSGDHRKLFF; CDR3 DNA: TGTGCCAGCAGTGGTGACCATAGAAAACTGTTTTTT
J gene: TRBJ1-3; D gene: TRBD1; clone size: NA; V gene: TRBV6-5; CDR3 protein: CASSYGTGGIGNTIYF; CDR3 DNA: TGTGCCAGCAGTTACGGGACAGGGGGCATCGGAAACACCATATATTTT
J gene: TRBJ1-2; D gene: TRBD1; clone size: NA; V gene: TRBV30; CDR3 protein: CAWSRDRANYGYTF; CDR3 DNA: TGTGCCTGGAGCCGGGACAGAGCTAACTATGGCTACACCTTC
J gene: TRBJ2-2; D gene: NA; clone size: NA; V gene: TRBV5-6; CDR3 protein: CASSLGRTGELFF; CDR3 DNA: TGTGCCAGCAGCTTGGGCAGAACCGGGGAGCTGTTTTTT
J gene: TRBJ1-1; D gene: NA; clone size: once; V gene: TRBV6-4; CDR3 protein: CASKMQENTEAFF; CDR3 DNA: TGTGCCAGCAAGATGCAGGAGAACACTGAAGCTTTCTTT
J gene: TRBJ2-5; D gene: TRBD1; clone size: NA; V gene: TRBV4-1; CDR3 protein: CASSQPGGLAETQYF; CDR3 DNA: TGCGCCAGCAGCCAACCAGGGGGCTTAGCAGAGACCCAGTACTTC
J gene: TRBJ1-2; D gene: NA; clone size: NA; V gene: TRBV11-2; CDR3 protein: CASSSQGGYGYTF; CDR3 DNA: TGTGCCAGCAGCTCTCAGGGCGGCTATGGCTACACCTTC
J gene: TRBJ2-7; D gene: TRBD1; clone size: NA; V gene: TRBV18; CDR3 protein: CASSPGQGMLYEQYF; CDR3 DNA: TGTGCCAGCTCACCCGGACAGGGAATGCTCTATGAGCAGTACTTC
J gene: TRBJ1-1; D gene: NA; clone size: NA; V gene: TRBV7-6; CDR3 protein: CASSLKGQNTEAFF; CDR3 DNA: TGTGCCAGCAGTCTTAAAGGACAGAACACTGAAGCTTTCTTT
J gene: TRBJ2-5; D gene: TRBD1; clone size: NA; V gene: TRBV7-2; CDR3 protein: CASSLGDRVQETQYF; CDR3 DNA: TGTGCCAGCAGCTTAGGGGACAGGGTACAAGAGACCCAGTACTTC
J gene: TRBJ1-1; D gene: TRBD1; clone size: NA; V gene: TRBV30; CDR3 protein: CAWSVQGISAFF; CDR3 DNA: TGTGCCTGGAGTGTACAGGGGATCTCAGCTTTCTTT
J gene: TRBJ1-1; D gene: NA; clone size: NA; V gene: TRBV11-1; CDR3 protein: CASSLVVTNTEAFF; CDR3 DNA: TGTGCCAGCAGCTTAGTTGTCACGAACACTGAAGCTTTCTTT
J gene: TRBJ1-4; D gene: TRBD1; clone size: NA; V gene: TRBV5-6; CDR3 protein: CASSFPGTGATNEKLFF; CDR3 DNA: TGTGCCAGCAGCTTCCCCGGGACAGGGGCTACTAATGAAAAACTGTTTTTT
J gene: TRBJ2-4; D gene: NA; clone size: NA; V gene: TRBV27; CDR3 protein: CASSFGARVAKNIQYF; CDR3 DNA: TGTGCCAGCAGTTTTGGGGCCAGGGTAGCCAAAAACATTCAGTACTTC
J gene: TRBJ1-2; D gene: TRBD1; clone size: NA; V gene: TRBV5-1; CDR3 protein: CASSRRIMGDRDNYGYTF; CDR3 DNA: TGCGCCAGCAGCCGACGTATCATGGGGGACAGGGATAACTATGGCTACACCTTC
J gene: TRBJ2-2; D gene: TRBD1; clone size: NA; V gene: TRBV29-1; CDR3 protein: CSVAPGQVNTGELFF; CDR3 DNA: TGCAGCGTAGCTCCGGGACAGGTGAACACCGGGGAGCTGTTTTTT
J gene: TRBJ2-7; D gene: NA; clone size: NA; V gene: TRBV11-2; CDR3 protein: CASTSLGVYYEQYF; CDR3 DNA: TGTGCCAGCACCTCCCTCGGGGTTTACTACGAGCAGTACTTC
J gene: TRBJ1-3; D gene: NA; clone size: NA; V gene: TRBV5-1; CDR3 protein: CASSLVRQDGGNTIYF; CDR3 DNA: TGCGCCAGCAGCTTGGTGAGGCAGGACGGTGGAAACACCATATATTTT
J gene: TRBJ2-7; D gene: TRBD1; clone size: NA; V gene: TRBV5-6; CDR3 protein: CASSQGQWDEQYF; CDR3 DNA: TGTGCCAGCAGCCAGGGACAGTGGGATGAGCAGTACTTC
J gene: TRBJ2-7; D gene: TRBD2; clone size: NA; V gene: TRBV5-1; CDR3 protein: CASSPLAGPREQYF; CDR3 DNA: TGCGCCAGCAGCCCCCTAGCGGGGCCGCGCGAGCAGTACTTC
J gene: TRBJ2-7; D gene: NA; clone size: NA; V gene: TRBV7-2; CDR3 protein: CASSFGVFYEQYF; CDR3 DNA: TGTGCCAGCAGCTTTGGGGTCTTCTACGAGCAGTACTTC
J gene: TRBJ1-5; D gene: TRBD1; clone size: NA; V gene: TRBV6-1; CDR3 protein: CASSGLGTGASNQPQHF; CDR3 DNA: TGTGCCAGCAGTGGGTTGGGGACAGGGGCGAGCAATCAGCCCCAGCATTTT
J gene: TRBJ2-1; D gene: NA; clone size: NA; V gene: TRBV9; CDR3 protein: CASSVGGSEQFF; CDR3 DNA: TGTGCCAGCAGCGTTGGTGGAAGTGAGCAGTTCTTC
J gene: TRBJ1-6; D gene: NA; clone size: NA; V gene: TRBV5-1; CDR3 protein: CASSMGRPYNSPLHF; CDR3 DNA: TGCGCCAGCAGCATGGGACGGCCCTATAATTCACCCCTCCACTTT
J gene: TRBJ2-3; D gene: NA; clone size: NA; V gene: TRBV5-4; CDR3 protein: CASSLPQGTDTQYF; CDR3 DNA: TGTGCCAGCAGCTTGCCACAGGGAACGGATACGCAGTATTTT
J gene: TRBJ2-7; D gene: TRBD1; clone size: NA; V gene: TRBV6-5; CDR3 protein: CASRVGTGTYEQYF; CDR3 DNA: TGTGCCAGCAGAGTCGGGACAGGGACCTACGAGCAGTACTTC
J gene: TRBJ2-7; D gene: TRBD1; clone size: NA; V gene: TRBV6-6; CDR3 protein: CATSPGQELGYEQYF; CDR3 DNA: TGTGCCACCTCTCCCGGACAGGAACTCGGATACGAGCAGTACTTC
J gene: TRBJ1-1; D gene: NA; clone size: NA; V gene: TRBV5-5; CDR3 protein: CASSSGQSVNTEAFF; CDR3 DNA: TGTGCCAGCAGCTCTGGACAGTCCGTGAACACTGAAGCTTTCTTT
J gene: TRBJ1-5; D gene: NA; clone size: once; V gene: TRBV5-4; CDR3 protein: CASSQGLRDQPQHF; CDR3 DNA: TGTGCCAGCAGCCAGGGGCTTAGGGATCAGCCCCAGCATTTT
J gene: TRBJ1-4; D gene: TRBD1; clone size: NA; V gene: TRBV4-1; CDR3 protein: CASSLLTGVEKLFF; CDR3 DNA: TGCGCCAGCAGCCTGTTGACAGGGGTGGAAAAACTGTTTTTT
J gene: TRBJ1-2; D gene: NA; clone size: once; V gene: TRBV30; CDR3 protein: CAWVGIVQGYGYTF; CDR3 DNA: TGTGCCTGGGTGGGAATAGTTCAAGGCTATGGCTACACCTTC
J gene: TRBJ1-1; D gene: NA; clone size: NA; V gene: TRBV23-1; CDR3 protein: CASSLPTRPGTEAFF; CDR3 DNA: TGCGCCAGCAGTCTCCCGACCAGGCCTGGCACTGAAGCTTTCTTT
J gene: TRBJ1-1; D gene: NA; clone size: NA; V gene: TRBV19; CDR3 protein: CASRGGFLRTEAFF; CDR3 DNA: TGTGCCAGTAGGGGGGGCTTCCTACGGACTGAAGCTTTCTTT
J gene: TRBJ2-2; D gene: NA; clone size: NA; V gene: TRBV27; CDR3 protein: CASSFRAALNTGELFF; CDR3 DNA: TGTGCCAGCAGTTTCCGGGCCGCACTAAACACCGGGGAGCTGTTTTTT
J gene: TRBJ2-3; D gene: TRBD1; clone size: NA; V gene: TRBV29-1; CDR3 protein: CSVGQGSTDTQYF; CDR3 DNA: TGCAGCGTTGGACAGGGTAGCACAGATACGCAGTATTTT
J gene: TRBJ1-1; D gene: NA; clone size: NA; V gene: TRBV18; CDR3 protein: CASSPPGGASNTEAFF; CDR3 DNA: TGTGCCAGCTCACCACCGGGGGGAGCTTCGAACACTGAAGCTTTCTTT
J gene: TRBJ2-5; D gene: NA; clone size: NA; V gene: TRBV5-1; CDR3 protein: CASSFGTLKETQYF; CDR3 DNA: TGCGCCAGCAGTTTCGGGACACTGAAAGAGACCCAGTACTTC
J gene: TRBJ2-7; D gene: TRBD2; clone size: NA; V gene: TRBV5-1; CDR3 protein: CASSFRLAGGKSYEQYF; CDR3 DNA: TGTGCCAGCAGCTTCAGGCTAGCGGGGGGGAAATCCTACGAGCAGTACTTC
J gene: TRBJ1-6; D gene: TRBD1; clone size: few; V gene: TRBV27; CDR3 protein: CASSLGDRGSPLHF; CDR3 DNA: TGTGCCAGCAGTTTAGGCGACAGGGGTTCACCCCTCCACTTT
J gene: TRBJ2-7; D gene: TRBD1; clone size: NA; V gene: TRBV5-4; CDR3 protein: CASSLGLDRGQSYEQYF; CDR3 DNA: TGTGCCAGCAGCTTGGGCCTCGACAGGGGGCAATCCTACGAGCAGTACTTC
J gene: TRBJ2-6; D gene: TRBD1; clone size: NA; V gene: TRBV9; CDR3 protein: CASTGQVLLSGANVLTF; CDR3 DNA: TGTGCCAGCACGGGACAGGTATTGCTCTCTGGGGCCAACGTCCTGACTTTC
J gene: TRBJ2-1; D gene: NA; clone size: NA; V gene: TRBV6-5; CDR3 protein: CASSYSGGALDEQFF; CDR3 DNA: TGTGCCAGCAGTTACTCTGGGGGGGCCTTGGATGAGCAGTTCTTC
J gene: TRBJ2-4; D gene: NA; clone size: NA; V gene: TRBV7-8; CDR3 protein: CASSLAGYGRQLAKNIQYF; CDR3 DNA: TGTGCCAGCAGCTTAGCCGGCTATGGGAGGCAACTAGCCAAAAACATTCAGTACTTC
J gene: TRBJ1-6; D gene: NA; clone size: NA; V gene: TRBV5-1; CDR3 protein: CASSPGTDSPLHF; CDR3 DNA: TGCGCCAGCAGCCCAGGGACTGACTCACCCCTCCACTTT
J gene: TRBJ2-5; D gene: TRBD2; clone size: NA; V gene: TRBV5-1; CDR3 protein: CASSPWGTSGGRETQYF; CDR3 DNA: TGCGCCAGCAGCCCCTGGGGGACTAGCGGGGGACGGGAGACCCAGTACTTC
J gene: TRBJ1-2; D gene: NA; clone size: NA; V gene: TRBV30; CDR3 protein: CAWSVNRGYTF; CDR3 DNA: TGTGCCTGGAGTGTGAATCGTGGCTACACCTTC
J gene: TRBJ2-5; D gene: NA; clone size: NA; V gene: TRBV2; CDR3 protein: CASKNHQETQYF; CDR3 DNA: TGTGCCAGCAAGAACCACCAAGAGACCCAGTACTTC
J gene: TRBJ1-3; D gene: NA; clone size: NA; V gene: TRBV27; CDR3 protein: CASSLNGNTIYF; CDR3 DNA: TGTGCCAGCAGTTTAAATGGAAACACCATATATTTT
J gene: TRBJ2-5; D gene: NA; clone size: NA; V gene: TRBV20-1; CDR3 protein: CSARNRETQYF; CDR3 DNA: TGCAGTGCGAGGAACAGGGAGACCCAGTACTTC
J gene: TRBJ2-7; D gene: TRBD1; clone size: once; V gene: TRBV5-1; CDR3 protein: CASKLQGDEQYF; CDR3 DNA: TGCGCCAGTAAGCTACAGGGGGACGAGCAGTACTTC
J gene: TRBJ1-1; D gene: NA; clone size: few; V gene: TRBV18; CDR3 protein: CASSPGTIRATEAFF; CDR3 DNA: TGTGCCAGCTCACCAGGGACAATCCGGGCTACTGAAGCTTTCTTT
J gene: TRBJ2-1; D gene: NA; clone size: NA; V gene: TRBV10-3; CDR3 protein: CAISEASIVYNEQFF; CDR3 DNA: TGTGCCATCAGTGAGGCCTCAATAGTGTACAATGAGCAGTTCTTC
J gene: TRBJ2-3; D gene: NA; clone size: NA; V gene: TRBV28; CDR3 protein: CASRSTGRTDTQYF; CDR3 DNA: TGTGCCAGCAGATCGACAGGCCGCACAGATACGCAGTATTTT
J gene: TRBJ1-1; D gene: NA; clone size: NA; V gene: TRBV14; CDR3 protein: CASSPPGSLNTEAFF; CDR3 DNA: TGTGCCAGCAGCCCGCCGGGGAGCCTGAACACTGAAGCTTTCTTT